The next 7 T cell receptor beta chains were all read from a single sample in a study of blood T cell repertoires in COVID-19. The protocol was immunoSEQ multiplex PCR, while the TCRdb copy is restricted to in-frame clones and leaves out a portion. The sample contains 200,000 to 250,000 clones, around 84% of which appear only once. Sequenced material: peripheral blood. The origin of the receptors is a woman older than 75 with active or convalescent COVID-19.

V gene TRBV9 combines with J gene TRBJ1-6, with 7 nucleotides matching TRBD1. Germline-derived CDR1 and CDR2 are SGDLS and YYNGEE. This CDR3 has 13 amino acids. V lost 3 bases to trimming and J lost 7 bases; unmatched junction nucleotides: 1. CDR3 protein: CASSEQGNSPLHF. In DNA, the CDR3 is TGTGCCAGCAGCGAACAGGGGAATTCACCCCTCCACTTT.

The V and J genes are TRBV21-1 and TRBJ2-4; TRBD1 is the table's D call and was not checked against the DNA. TRBV21-1 is a pseudogene. The CDR3 has 21 amino acids. CDR3 nucleotides: TGTGCCAGCAGCAAAACTTGGAAGGGACAGGGGGCAGCACTAGCCAAAAACATTCAGTACTTC. It codes for CASSKTWKGQGAALAKNIQYF.

J is TRBJ1-5 and V is TRBV2; no clear D gene. Germline assignment: CDR1 SNHLY and CDR2 FYNNEI. Trimming left V 4 bases short and J 7 bases short, with 11 bases between. The CDR3 extends over 13 amino acids. The CDR3 spells CASSVEGGQPQHF. As DNA, the CDR3 is TGTGCCAGCAGTGTGGAGGGAGGGCAGCCCCAGCATTTT.

This rearrangement joins TRBV10-3 to TRBJ1-1; TRBD1 might be the D (5 bases). The CDR3 sequence is 15 residues long. Per germline, CDR1 ENHRY and CDR2 SYGVKD. V was clipped by 8 bases and J by 4 bases, with 20 bases between them. The CDR3 is CAISRVRGGGTEAFF. The CDR3 DNA is TGTGCCATCTCCCGCGTAAGGGGAGGTGGCACTGAAGCTTTCTTT.

This sequence joins TRBV11-3 and TRBJ1-3; D unclear. The CDR3 length is 14 residues. Germline V gives CDR1 SGHNT, CDR2 YENEEA. The ends were cut back, 0 bases at V and 4 bases at J, with 7 bases in the middle. This CDR3 reads CASSLEAGGNTIYF. The CDR3 DNA is TGTGCCAGCAGCTTAGAGGCAGGCGGAAACACCATATATTTT.

V is TRBV3-1 (or the pseudogene TRBV3-2) and J is TRBJ2-7, with 15 bases identical to TRBD2. Germline trimming cut 5 bases from V and 7 bases from J; bases unmatched to any gene: 3. The CDR3 contains 14 residues. CDR1 is LGHDT and CDR2 is YNNKEL in the germline V gene (reference sequence). CDR3 protein: CASSSGTSGREQYF. The CDR3, as DNA: TGTGCCAGCAGCTCCGGGACTAGCGGGAGGGAGCAGTACTTC.

The rearrangement links TRBV10-3 to TRBJ2-7; TRBD2 might be the D (5 bases). CDR1 is ENHRY, CDR2 SYGVKD, per germline. Trimming took off 6 bases at V and 2 bases at J, with 8 bases between the two ends. This CDR3 region has 12 residues. Written as DNA, the CDR3 is TGTGCCATCAGGGGAGCCCCCTACGAGCAGTACTTC. Protein sequence: CAIRGAPYEQYF.